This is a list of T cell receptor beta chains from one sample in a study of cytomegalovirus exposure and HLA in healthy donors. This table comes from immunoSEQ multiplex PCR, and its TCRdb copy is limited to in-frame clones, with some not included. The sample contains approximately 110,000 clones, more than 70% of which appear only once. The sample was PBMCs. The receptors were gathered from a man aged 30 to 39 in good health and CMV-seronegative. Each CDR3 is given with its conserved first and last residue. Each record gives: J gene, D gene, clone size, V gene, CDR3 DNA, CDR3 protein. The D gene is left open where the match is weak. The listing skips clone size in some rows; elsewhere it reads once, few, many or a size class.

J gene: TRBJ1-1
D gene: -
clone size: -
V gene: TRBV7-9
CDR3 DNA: TGTGCCAGCAGCCCTAGTGGGGGGGCTAACACTGAAGCTTTCTTT
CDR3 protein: CASSPSGGANTEAFF

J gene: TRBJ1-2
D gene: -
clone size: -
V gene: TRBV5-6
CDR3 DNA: TGTGCCAGCAGCCCTGAGGGGGGGTATGGCTACACCTTC
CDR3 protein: CASSPEGGYGYTF

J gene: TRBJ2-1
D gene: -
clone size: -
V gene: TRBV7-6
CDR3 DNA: TGTGCCAGCAGCTCGCTAGCGCATGAGCAGTTCTTC
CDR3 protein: CASSSLAHEQFF

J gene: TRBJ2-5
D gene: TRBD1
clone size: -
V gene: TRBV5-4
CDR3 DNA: TGTGCCAGCAGCTCCGGGACAGGGGAAGAGACCCAGTACTTC
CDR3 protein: CASSSGTGEETQYF

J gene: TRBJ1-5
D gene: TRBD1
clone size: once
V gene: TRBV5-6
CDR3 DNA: TGTGCCAGCAGCTTGGACAGGGGCGGTCAGCCCCAGCATTTT
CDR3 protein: CASSLDRGGQPQHF

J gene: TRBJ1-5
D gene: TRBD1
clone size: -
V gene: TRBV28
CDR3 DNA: TGTGCCAGCAGTCGGGGACAGGGGTTAAGCAATCAGCCCCAGCATTTT
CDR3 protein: CASSRGQGLSNQPQHF

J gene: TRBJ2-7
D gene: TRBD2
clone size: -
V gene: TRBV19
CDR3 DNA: TGTGCCAGTAGCGGACTAGTAGCCTACGAGCAGTACTTC
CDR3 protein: CASSGLVAYEQYF

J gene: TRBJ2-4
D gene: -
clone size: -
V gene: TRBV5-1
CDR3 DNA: TGCGCCAGCTTTTCCACGGGGTCCCTAGCCAAAAACATTCAGTACTTC
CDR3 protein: CASFSTGSLAKNIQYF

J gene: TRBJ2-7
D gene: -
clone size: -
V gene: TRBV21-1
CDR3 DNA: TGTGCCAGCAGCACGAAGGGACAGGGGCACGAGCAGTACTTC
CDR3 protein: CASSTKGQGHEQYF

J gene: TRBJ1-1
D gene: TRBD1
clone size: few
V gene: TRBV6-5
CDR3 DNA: TGTGCCAGCAGCCCAGGGGGCGCGAGGGGCACTGAAGCTTTCTTT
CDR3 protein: CASSPGGARGTEAFF

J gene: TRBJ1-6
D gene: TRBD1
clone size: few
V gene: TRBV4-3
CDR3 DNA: TGCGCCAGCAGCCGAACTCAGGGGGCTAAGAATTCACCCCTCCACTTT
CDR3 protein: CASSRTQGAKNSPLHF

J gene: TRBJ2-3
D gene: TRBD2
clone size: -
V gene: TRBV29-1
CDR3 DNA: TGCAGCTCAACTAGCGGGCCTAGCACAGATACGCAGTATTTT
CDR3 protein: CSSTSGPSTDTQYF

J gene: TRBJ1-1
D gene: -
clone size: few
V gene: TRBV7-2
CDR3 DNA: TGTGCCAGCAGCCCCTTCTGGGGGGGCGCGGACACTGAAGCTTTCTTT
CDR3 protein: CASSPFWGGADTEAFF

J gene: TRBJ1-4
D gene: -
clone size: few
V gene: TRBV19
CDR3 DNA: TGTGCCAGTAGTATAAGTCGAGGTCCCGGGACTAATGAAAAACTGTTTTTT
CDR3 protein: CASSISRGPGTNEKLFF

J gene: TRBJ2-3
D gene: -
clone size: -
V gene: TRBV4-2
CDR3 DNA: TGTGCCAGCAGCCAAGATGCGGCAACTAGCACAGATACGCAGTATTTT
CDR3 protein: CASSQDAATSTDTQYF

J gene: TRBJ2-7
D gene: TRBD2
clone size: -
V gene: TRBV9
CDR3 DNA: TGTGCCAGCAGCGTATCGGGAGGCGGGTCCTACGAGCAGTACTTC
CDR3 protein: CASSVSGGGSYEQYF

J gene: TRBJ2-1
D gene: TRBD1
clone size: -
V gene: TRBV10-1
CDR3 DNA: TGCGCCAGCAGTGACACCGGGACAGGGGGCATCTACAATGAGCAGTTCTTC
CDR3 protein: CASSDTGTGGIYNEQFF

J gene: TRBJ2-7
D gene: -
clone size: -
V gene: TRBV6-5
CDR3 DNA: TGTGCCAGCAGTTACTCGATGTACCCGAGCTCCTACGAGCAGTACTTC
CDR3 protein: CASSYSMYPSSYEQYF

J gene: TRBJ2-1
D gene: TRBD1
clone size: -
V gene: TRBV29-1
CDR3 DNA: TGCAGCGTTGTGTCCCTAGACAGGGTCTCCTACAATGAGCAGTTCTTC
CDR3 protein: CSVVSLDRVSYNEQFF

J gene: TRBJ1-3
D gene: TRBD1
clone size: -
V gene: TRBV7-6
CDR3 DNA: TGTGCCAGCAGCTTAGCGGGGGACAGAGCTGGAAACACCATATATTTT
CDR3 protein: CASSLAGDRAGNTIYF

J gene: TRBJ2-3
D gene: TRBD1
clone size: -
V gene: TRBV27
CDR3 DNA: TGTGCCAGCAGTTTATGGACAGGTACCCAGCTTGGCACAGATACGCAGTATTTT
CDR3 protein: CASSLWTGTQLGTDTQYF

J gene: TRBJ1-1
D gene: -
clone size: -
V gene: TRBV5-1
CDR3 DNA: TGCGCCAGCAGCGGCGGGGCGGGGGCCTCTGAAGCTTTCTTT
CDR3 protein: CASSGGAGASEAFF

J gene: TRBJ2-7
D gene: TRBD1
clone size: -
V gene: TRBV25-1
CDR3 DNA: TGTGCCAGCGCTATCTCGACAGGGTACGAGCAGTACTTC
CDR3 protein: CASAISTGYEQYF

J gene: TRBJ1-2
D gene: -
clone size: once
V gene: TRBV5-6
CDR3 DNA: TGTGCCAGCAGCTCCTGGGCAACGCAGGGCTACACCTTC
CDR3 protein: CASSSWATQGYTF

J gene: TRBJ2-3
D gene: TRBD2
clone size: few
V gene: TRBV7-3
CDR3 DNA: TGTGCCAGCAGCTCCTCGGGGGGAGAGGATACGCAGTATTTT
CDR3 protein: CASSSSGGEDTQYF

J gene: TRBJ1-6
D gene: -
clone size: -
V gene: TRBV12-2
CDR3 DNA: TGTGCAAGTCGCTCCCCATTGGACAGGAAGCTCCATTATAATTCACCCCTCCACTTT
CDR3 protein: CASRSPLDRKLHYNSPLHF

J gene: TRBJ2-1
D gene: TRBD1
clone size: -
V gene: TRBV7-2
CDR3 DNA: TGTGCCAGCAGCTTCCGGGACAGGGATGAGCAGTTCTTC
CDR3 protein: CASSFRDRDEQFF

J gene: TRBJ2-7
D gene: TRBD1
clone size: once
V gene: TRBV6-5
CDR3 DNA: TGTGCCAGCAACACAGGGGGCTCATACGAGCAGTACTTC
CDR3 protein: CASNTGGSYEQYF

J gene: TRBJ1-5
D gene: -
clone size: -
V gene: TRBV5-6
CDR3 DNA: TGTGCCAGCAGCTTGTGGGCCCCGAATAGCAATCAGCCCCAGCATTTT
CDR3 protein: CASSLWAPNSNQPQHF

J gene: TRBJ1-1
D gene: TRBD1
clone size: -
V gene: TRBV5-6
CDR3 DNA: TGTGCCAGCAGCTCGGCAGGGGGTATGAACACTGAAGCTTTCTTT
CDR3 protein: CASSSAGGMNTEAFF

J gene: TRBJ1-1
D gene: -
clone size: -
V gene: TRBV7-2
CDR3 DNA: TGTGCCAGCAGCCGTACAGAGGGCACTGAAGCTTTCTTT
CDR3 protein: CASSRTEGTEAFF

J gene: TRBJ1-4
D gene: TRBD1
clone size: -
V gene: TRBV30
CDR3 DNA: TGTGCCACACTAAGCAGGGGGAATGAAAAACTGTTTTTT
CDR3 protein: CATLSRGNEKLFF

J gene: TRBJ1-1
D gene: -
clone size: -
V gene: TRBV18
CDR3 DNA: TGTGCCAGCTCACCCTCGGGCGAGGGTGAAGCTTTCTTT
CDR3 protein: CASSPSGEGEAFF

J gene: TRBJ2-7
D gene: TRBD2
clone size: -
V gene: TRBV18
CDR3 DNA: TGTGCCAGCTCAGAAACTAGCGGGAGCCACGAGCAGTACTTC
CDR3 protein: CASSETSGSHEQYF

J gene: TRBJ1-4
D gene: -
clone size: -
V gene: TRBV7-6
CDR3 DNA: TGTGCCAGCAGCCGGGATGGGCGGCCGGGGGGTGAAAAACTGTTTTTT
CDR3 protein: CASSRDGRPGGEKLFF

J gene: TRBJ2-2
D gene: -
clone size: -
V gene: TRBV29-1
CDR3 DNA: TGCAGCGTTGAAGGGTATTCCTCGAGGAACACCGGGGAGCTGTTTTTT
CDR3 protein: CSVEGYSSRNTGELFF

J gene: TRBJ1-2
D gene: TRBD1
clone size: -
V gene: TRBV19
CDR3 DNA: TGTGCCAGTAGCCAAAGACCCTCAGGGGGCGATGGCTACACCTTC
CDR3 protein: CASSQRPSGGDGYTF

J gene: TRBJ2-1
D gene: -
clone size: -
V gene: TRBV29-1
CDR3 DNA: TGCAGCGGGGGGGTAGCTGGAGAGCAGTTCTTC
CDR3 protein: CSGGVAGEQFF

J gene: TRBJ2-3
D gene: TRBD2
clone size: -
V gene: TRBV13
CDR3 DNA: TGTGCCAGCAGCATTCCGGGACTAGCTGGGGTTGATACGCAGTATTTT
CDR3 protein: CASSIPGLAGVDTQYF

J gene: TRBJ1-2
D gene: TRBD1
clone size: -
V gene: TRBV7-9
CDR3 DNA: TGTGCCAGCAGCTTGCTGGGGGACAGGGCCAACTATGGCTACACCTTC
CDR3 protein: CASSLLGDRANYGYTF

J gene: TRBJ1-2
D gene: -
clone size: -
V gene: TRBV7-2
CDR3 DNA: TGTGCCAGCAGCGCAGGCTTTGACTATGGCTACACCTTC
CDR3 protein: CASSAGFDYGYTF

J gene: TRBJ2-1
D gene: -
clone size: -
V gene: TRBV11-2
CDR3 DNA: TGTGCCAGCAGCTTAGGCACTCACAATGAGCAGTTCTTC
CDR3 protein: CASSLGTHNEQFF

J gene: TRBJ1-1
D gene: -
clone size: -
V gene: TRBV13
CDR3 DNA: TGTGCCAGCACAAGAAAGGGTGCGGGGGGCTGGGACACTGAAGCTTTCTTT
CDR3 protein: CASTRKGAGGWDTEAFF

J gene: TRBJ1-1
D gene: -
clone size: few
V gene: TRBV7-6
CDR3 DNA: TGTGCCAGCCTAGGGGGGGCTGAAGCTTTCTTT
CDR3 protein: CASLGGAEAFF

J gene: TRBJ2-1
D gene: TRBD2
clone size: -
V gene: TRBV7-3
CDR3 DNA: TGTGCCAGCAGCTTAACGTTACTAGCGGGAGGGAACAATGAGCAGTTCTTC
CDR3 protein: CASSLTLLAGGNNEQFF

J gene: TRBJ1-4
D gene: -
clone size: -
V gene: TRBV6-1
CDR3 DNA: TGTGCCAGCAGTGAACAGGGGCAGATTAATGAAAAACTGTTTTTT
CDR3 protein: CASSEQGQINEKLFF

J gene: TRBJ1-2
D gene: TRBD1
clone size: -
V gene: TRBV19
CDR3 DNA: TGTGCCAGTAGTCCCCCCGACAGGGCCAACTATGGCTACACCTTC
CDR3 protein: CASSPPDRANYGYTF

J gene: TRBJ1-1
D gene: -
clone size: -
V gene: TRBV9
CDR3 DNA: TGTGCCAGCAGCGTAGTTCGGGATCTGAACACTGAAGCTTTCTTT
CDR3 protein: CASSVVRDLNTEAFF

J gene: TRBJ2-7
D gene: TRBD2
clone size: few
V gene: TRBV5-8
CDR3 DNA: TGTGCCAGCAGCTCTGCTTGGGTGACTAGCGGGAGAGTTACCCACGAGCAGTACTTC
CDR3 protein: CASSSAWVTSGRVTHEQYF

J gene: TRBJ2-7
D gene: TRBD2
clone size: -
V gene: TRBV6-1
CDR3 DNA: TGTGCCAGCAGTGCCGACGGGACTAGCGGCTACGAGCAGTACTTC
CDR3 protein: CASSADGTSGYEQYF

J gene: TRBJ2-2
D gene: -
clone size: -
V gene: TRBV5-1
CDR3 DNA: TGCGCCAGCAGCACAAACCAGGGGTCGGGCGGGGAGCTGTTTTTT
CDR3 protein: CASSTNQGSGGELFF

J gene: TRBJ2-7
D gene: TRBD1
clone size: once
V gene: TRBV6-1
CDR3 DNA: TGTGCCAGCAGGGCGGACAGGGGGGTGAACGAGCAGTACTTC
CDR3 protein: CASRADRGVNEQYF

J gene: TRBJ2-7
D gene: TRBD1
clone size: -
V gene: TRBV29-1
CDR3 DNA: TGCAGCACAGCTGGGGGGACAGGGGGCTACGAGCAGTACTTC
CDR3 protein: CSTAGGTGGYEQYF

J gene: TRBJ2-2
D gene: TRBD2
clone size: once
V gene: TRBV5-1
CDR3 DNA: TGCGCCAGCAGCTCGACTAGCGGGAGTGCCGGGGAGCTGTTTTTT
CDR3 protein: CASSSTSGSAGELFF

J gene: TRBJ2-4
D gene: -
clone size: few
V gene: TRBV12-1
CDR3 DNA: TGTGCCAGCCATTTTCAGTACTTC
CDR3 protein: CASHFQYF